This T cell receptor beta chain appears in the sequencing data of a study of T cell repertoires in cytomegalovirus infection. Overall study: Recently identified HLA-C-restricted and well-studied HLA-B-restricted CMV epitopes were used. Evidence of both CMV infection and a matching HLA type came from public TCR beta signatures.

For this clonotype: What it recognizes is unknown.

Regarding the study as a whole: CMV carriers having the relevant HLA were flagged by cumulative public TCR beta family frequency.

TCRdb re-derived calls from the reads in MiXCR, one entry per CDR3 protein. The sample shows about 500,000 distinct CDR3 sequences, roughly a third of them seen only once. Trimming removed 3 bases at V and 3 bases at J, with 9 bases between. This CDR3 spans 14 amino acids. The input for sequencing was cultured PBMCs, taken from culture after CMV antigen stimulation. The chain employs TRBV12-3 or TRBV12-4 and TRBJ2-1; D is unresolved. The source of this sequence is a human donor in good health (CMV status not recorded). Some clones in this sample may be carry-over from other donors' samples. The CDR3 loop is CASSFRRNYNEQFF. CDR3 nucleotides: TGTGCCAGCAGTTTCAGACGGAACTACAATGAGCAGTTCTTC.